The 13 T cell receptor beta chains listed next were all sequenced from one sample in a study of blood T cell repertoires in COVID-19 (TCRdb year 2020). Library creation used the immunoSEQ multiplex PCR assay. TCRdb mirrors the immuneACCESS table, restricted to in-frame sequences. Some clones are absent from its copies; in checked studies, under half trace to an unresolved V gene, and the reason for the others is unknown. This sample comprises 250,000 or so clones, around four fifths of them detected only once. The ten most abundant clones make up around 6.5% of the sample. Sequenced input: peripheral blood. These receptors all stem from a woman aged 55-70 years with active or convalescent COVID-19.

The chain couples TRBV11-2 to TRBJ2-2; the D is unclear. The V end lost 2 bases, the J end lost 7 bases, and 8 bases lay between the germline ends. The length of the CDR3 is 13 residues. CDR1 and CDR2 (germline): SGHAT, FQNNGV. The chain's CDR3 is CASSLSFYGELFF. In nucleotides, the CDR3 is TGTGCCAGCAGCTTAAGCTTCTACGGGGAGCTGTTTTTT.

The V gene is TRBV10-3, the J gene TRBJ2-1; D gene ambiguous. Germline CDR1 is ENHRY and CDR2 is SYGVKD. The length of the CDR3 is 12 residues. V lost 2 bases, J lost 8 bases, and 7 bases lay in between. The CDR3 sequence is CAISERVYEQFF. The CDR3 DNA reads as TGTGCCATCAGTGAGCGCGTCTATGAGCAGTTCTTC.

This rearrangement joins TRBV10-2 to TRBJ2-1; TRBD2 agrees at 14 bases. V lost 7 bases, J lost 9 bases, and 14 bases stayed unmatched. The germline gives CDR1 WSHSY, CDR2 SAAADI. The CDR3 sequence is 17 residues long. The DNA for the CDR3 is TGCGCCAGCAAACGTACGGGACTAGCGGGGGTCCGGGGTGAGCAGTTCTTC. It translates to CASKRTGLAGVRGEQFF.

The J gene is TRBJ2-1, the V gene TRBV23-1, with TRBD2 as a possible D gene (6 bases). TRBV23-1 is an ORF; its function is uncertain. The CDR3 has 17 amino acids. V lost 5 bases and J lost 1, with 18 bases in between. In DNA, the CDR3 is TGCGCCAGCAGTTGCTCGGGGGTACCAAAATCCTACAATGAGCAGTTCTTC. Protein sequence: CASSCSGVPKSYNEQFF.

This chain connects TRBV29-1 to TRBJ2-3; 8 bases are a match to TRBD2. Germline trimming cut 7 bases from V and 6 bases from J; bases unmatched to any gene: 9. This CDR3 comprises 13 residues. Per the germline V gene, CDR1 is SQVTM and CDR2 is ANQGSEA. CDR3 nucleotide sequence: TGCAGCGGACGGAGGGCGGGGGGCGATACGCAGTATTTT. Residues: CSGRRAGGDTQYF.

V is TRBV28 and J is TRBJ1-1, with unresolved D. Trimming removed 2 bases at V and 4 bases at J, with 11 bases between. Germline CDR1 reads MDHEN; CDR2 reads SYDVKM. The CDR3 is 14 residues long. CDR3 protein: CASSLVSWATEAFF. CDR3 bases: TGTGCCAGCAGTTTAGTGTCCTGGGCCACTGAAGCTTTCTTT.

The genes are TRBV3-1 (or the pseudogene TRBV3-2) and TRBJ1-5, with TRBD1 matching 7 bases. Germline V gene sequence: CDR1 LGHDT, CDR2 YNNKEL (reference sequence). V was clipped by 2 bases and J by 5 bases; unmatched bases: 3. CDR3 length: 14 amino acids. CDR3 nucleotides: TGTGCCAGCAGCCAAAGACAGGGAGATCAGCCCCAGCATTTT. It is translated as CASSQRQGDQPQHF.

This clone was seen more than once but under ten times. This chain uses TRBV25-1 with TRBJ2-1, with 8 bases that match TRBD1. With 3 bases clipped from V and 6 bases from J, the junction kept 13 bases outside the gene matches. This CDR3 has 17 residues. The germline V gene encodes CDR1 MGHDK and CDR2 SYGVNS. CDR3 loop: CASSDLNRGTGGNEQFF. The CDR3 coding sequence is TGTGCCAGCAGTGACCTGAACCGAGGGACAGGCGGCAATGAGCAGTTCTTC. The entire variable domain, with the rest obtained from reference TRBV25-1 and TRBJ2-1, is as follows: EADIYQTPRYLVIGTGKKITLECSQTMGHDKMYWYQQDPGMELHLIHYSYGVNSTEKGDLSSESTVSRIRTEHFPLTLESARPSHTSQYLCASSDLNRGTGGNEQFFGPGTRLTVL.

This clone has more than one count but fewer than ten. The CDR3 DNA follows: TGCGCCAGCAGCCTTCCTAGCACAGATACGCAGTATTTT. It specifies CASSLPSTDTQYF. The chain employs TRBV4-1 and TRBJ2-3; the D is unclear. The V and J ends lost 4 bases and 0 bases respectively, with 5 bases between them. The CDR3 length is 13 residues. The germline gives CDR1 MGHRA, CDR2 YSYEKL.

The chain couples TRBV18 to TRBJ1-5; 9 bases are shared with TRBD1. This CDR3 is 14 amino acids long. V shed 3 bases and J 7 bases; nucleotides not matched to a gene: 4. The germline gives CDR1 KGHSH, CDR2 LQKENI. The CDR3 DNA follows: TGTGCCAGCTCACCGGGGACAGGGACACAGCCCCAGCATTTT. Protein sequence: CASSPGTGTQPQHF.

The chain has TRBV19 and TRBJ2-1; weak D call: TRBD1 (6 bases). This CDR3 region has 14 residues. CDR1 and CDR2 from the germline V gene are LNHDA and SQIVND (reference sequence). With 5 bases removed from V and 4 bases from J, the gap between germline ends came to 12 bases. CDR3 nucleotide sequence: TGTGCCAGTAGTGTCCAGGGGTCTTACAATGAGCAGTTCTTC. Amino acids: CASSVQGSYNEQFF.

The gene calls are TRBV30 and TRBJ2-7; 9 bases fit TRBD1. Germline lookup yields CDR1 GTSNPN and CDR2 SVGIG (reference sequence). The J segment lost 3 bases and the V segment lost 0 bases, leaving 9 bases of the junction unmatched. The CDR3 contains 16 residues. CDR3 nucleotides: TGTGCCTGGAGTGTACGTGGGGACAGGGCCCTCTACGAGCAGTACTTC. Protein sequence: CAWSVRGDRALYEQYF.

V usage is TRBV10-3 and J usage is TRBJ1-1, with 7 bases fitting TRBD1. Germline CDR1 ENHRY, CDR2 SYGVKD. J gave up 2 bases and V 2 bases, and 2 bases lay outside the gene matches. The CDR3 loop spans 14 amino acids. CDR3 loop: CAISERGPNTEAFF. As DNA, the CDR3 is TGTGCCATCAGTGAGAGGGGGCCCAACACTGAAGCTTTCTTT.